The 10 T cell receptor beta chains in this list originate from one sample, sequenced in a study of T cells in Graves' hyperthyroidism and ophthalmopathy. Amplified TCR beta CDR3 regions derived from RNA transcripts. When the TCR CDR3 underwent first-round RT-PCR, the HTBI primer set was used. Each CDR3 protein gets one entry after TCRdb re-called the multiplex PCR reads with MiXCR. This table holds a few hundred thousand distinct CDR3 sequences, roughly 13% found once. The sequencing input was blood. These receptors came from a woman aged 40-49 years with Graves' ophthalmopathy.

This clonotype was seen at least ten times. The chain links TRBV28 to TRBJ2-3, with D possibly TRBD2 on 6 matching bases. Germline assignment: CDR1 MDHEN and CDR2 SYDVKM. This CDR3 has 15 residues. The V end was cut by 5 bases, the J end by 4 bases, with 16 bases between. CDR3 bases: TGTGCCAGCAGTCGTCGACGGGAGACCGCAGATACGCAGTATTTT. This encodes CASSRRRETADTQYF.

There are a few counts of this clonotype. This sequence joins TRBV9 and TRBJ1-6; 10 nucleotides line up with TRBD1. The CDR3 extends over 15 amino acids. Germline CDR1 is SGDLS and CDR2 is YYNGEE. V was pared by 4 bases and J by 6 bases, with 4 bases of the junction left unmatched. CDR3 sequence: CASSPRTGGNSPLHF. The DNA of the CDR3 is TGTGCCAGCAGCCCTAGGACAGGGGGTAATTCACCCCTCCACTTT.

The chain carries TRBV6-1 and TRBJ1-2, with D tentatively TRBD1 (5 bases). The V end lost 4 bases, the J end lost 10 bases, and 10 bases lay between the germline ends. Germline lookup yields CDR1 MNHNS and CDR2 SASEGT. This CDR3 region has 11 residues. The DNA of the CDR3 is TGTGCCAGCAGTGGAGGGGATTACTACACCTTC. It is translated as CASSGGDYYTF.

This clonotype was recorded many times. V is TRBV20-1 and J is TRBJ2-3, with D perhaps given as TRBD1 or TRBD2 (5 bases each). V lost 4 bases, J lost 6 bases, and 17 bases lay in between. Germline CDR1 DFQATT, CDR2 SNEGSKA (reference sequence). The CDR3 totals 14 residues. The CDR3 region is CSATGTEELDTQYF. CDR3 DNA: TGCAGTGCTACCGGGACGGAGGAACTGGATACGCAGTATTTT.

In its sample, this clonotype was seen a few times. This chain links TRBV14 with TRBJ1-5; D perhaps matches TRBD1 (6 bases). V was cut by 2 bases and J by 3 bases, with 11 bases left in between. Germline V gene data show CDR1 as SGHDN and CDR2 as FVKESK. The CDR3 has 15 residues. The CDR3 DNA reads as TGTGCCAGCAGCCAAAAAGGACAGCTCAATCAGCCCCAGCATTTT. Translated: CASSQKGQLNQPQHF.

The rearrangement joins TRBV24-1 to TRBJ1-4, with D unresolved. V gave up 1 base and J gave up 8 bases, with 7 bases separating them. The length of the CDR3 is 13 residues. Germline lookup yields CDR1 KGHDR and CDR2 SFDVKD. CDR3 loop: CATSDFLGEKLFF. CDR3 in DNA: TGTGCCACCAGTGATTTTTTAGGGGAAAAACTGTTTTTT.

This clonotype has a count of ten or more. V and J are TRBV24-1 and TRBJ2-1; 12 bases are a match to TRBD2. The trim removed 4 bases at V and 8 bases at J, leaving 5 bases unmatched. The CDR3 loop spans 15 amino acids. Germline V CDR1 and CDR2: KGHDR, SFDVKD. CDR3 protein: CATSDLTSGRDEQFF. CDR3 DNA sequence: TGTGCCACCAGTGACCTGACTAGCGGGAGAGATGAGCAGTTCTTC.

This clonotype was counted a few times. V usage is TRBV29-1 and J usage is TRBJ1-1, with 9 bases that match TRBD1. V shed 4 bases and J 11 bases; nucleotides not matched to a gene: 14. The germline CDR1 and CDR2 sequences are SQVTM and ANQGSEA. There are 14 residues in the CDR3. CDR3 region: CSVVFPGQGVEAFF. The CDR3 DNA reads as TGCAGCGTTGTTTTTCCGGGACAGGGAGTGGAGGCTTTCTTT. The full variable domain, completed using reference TRBV29-1 and TRBJ1-1, is SAVISQKPSRDICQRGTSLTIQCQVDSQVTMMFWYRQQPGQSLTLIATANQGSEATYESGFVIDKFPISRPNLTFSTLTVSNMSPEDSSIYLCSVVFPGQGVEAFFGQGTRLTVV.

This clonotype appeared a few times. The rearrangement links TRBV12-5 to TRBJ1-4, with 8 positions matching TRBD1. V shed 2 bases and J 8 bases; nucleotides not matched to a gene: 13. CDR3 length: 17 amino acids. Germline V gene sequence: CDR1 LGHNT, CDR2 FRNRAP. CDR3 DNA sequence: TGTGCTAGTGGTTTGTCCGGCAGGGGGCTATCTGGGGAAAAACTGTTTTTT. As protein: CASGLSGRGLSGEKLFF.

This clonotype was observed at least ten times. The chain recombines TRBV6-2 or TRBV6-3 with TRBJ2-5; D unclear. The CDR3 loop spans 11 amino acids. V shed 5 bases and J shed 7 bases, with 8 bases lying between them. The germline CDR1 and CDR2 sequences are MNHEY and SVGEGT. DNA for the CDR3: TGTGCCAGCAGTACAGTCCGGACCCAGTACTTC. Its protein product is CASSTVRTQYF.